This T cell receptor (beta chain) originates from a study of blood T cell repertoires in COVID-19 (dated by TCRdb to 2019 to 2021). Background on the whole study: Samples covering the acute and convalescent phases of COVID-19 were provided by collaborators in the United States, Italy and Spain. Samples came from the ongoing ImmuneRACE study (first 160 participants) plus 1,254 subjects from 6 global collaborators. The material from the prospective study consisted of cDNA or gDNA derived from T cells, B-cell-depleted T cells, or PBMCs. Subjects who had been exposed to COVID-19, were actively infected with it, or had recovered from it provided the deeply sampled blood TCRbeta repertoires that made up the dataset. Sample metadata almost always included a de-identified subject ID, COVID-19 status, age in years and sex. HLA class I and class II types, where available, came from metadata supplied by the sample provider rather than from assay-based typing. The repertoires were released in a freely available public database intended as a resource for research on the immune response to SARS-CoV-2.

The immunoSEQ Assay, a bias-controlled multiplex PCR, was used to amplify TCRbeta CDR3 regions from genomic DNA. Concerning the study's data processing: Nucleated cell counts per sample were estimated from amplification of reference gene primers within the assay. To quantify the absolute abundance of each unique TCRbeta CDR3 rearrangement, sequence reads were collapsed and filtered. Productive Simpson clonality was computed per sample as the square root of Simpson's diversity index over productive rearrangements. Entries here come from immuneACCESS through TCRdb and include only in-frame sequences with V and J called. Some clones fail to appear in such tables; in the studies checked, an unresolved V gene covers under half of the shortfall, and the cause of the remainder is unknown. That table gives V, J and clone size, and the DNA gave D and trimming. This sample lists about 55,000 clones; roughly 87% were detected once. The top ten clones comprise around 9.6% of the sample.

The paper's findings and limits, for the study overall: Clinical and demographic metadata were provided uncurated, with the amount varying by source and participant.

To note about this clone: Its antigen is not yet known. There are no base qualities to consult, and no much larger clone falls within one base.

In the germline V gene, CDR1 corresponds to SGDLS and CDR2 to YYNGEE. Relative to germline, V is 3 bases shorter and J is 5 bases shorter, with 12 bases between their ends. The CDR3, from cysteine to phenylalanine, totals 14 residues. CDR3 DNA is the only sequence kept; it has 42 bases, read in frame from the first base. Each collaborating institution followed its own protocols to collect whole blood in K2EDTA tubes. For TCRbeta analysis, collaborators shipped samples in one of three forms: frozen whole blood, isolated PBMCs, or DNA extracted from either of those sample types. The receptor comes from a human donor in a cohort sampled during active COVID-19. The sequenced sample consisted of peripheral blood. The chain uses TRBV9 and TRBJ1-5; TRBD1 is a possible D gene, resting on 5 matching bases. DNA sequence: TGTGCCAGCAGCGAGTGGGGGGGAGATCAGCCCCAGCATTTT. It encodes CASSEWGGDQPQHF.